Following are 18 T cell receptor beta chains from one sample sequenced in a study of T cell repertoires in cytomegalovirus infection. TCRdb reanalysed the reads using MiXCR and keeps one entry per CDR3 protein. The sample has almost 500,000 distinct CDR3 sequences, 10% to 12% seen once. The sequenced material came from PBMCs. Receptor source: a human donor in good health (CMV status not recorded). Some clones in this sample may be carry-over from other donors' samples.

The chain is built from TRBV6-5 and TRBJ1-1; D uncertain. Germline CDR1 is MNHEY and CDR2 is SVGAGI. This CDR3 has 15 residues. Between the trimmed V and J ends, which lost 0 bases and 1 base, there was a span of 9 bases. The DNA for the CDR3 is TGTGCCAGCAGTTACTCGGCGTACCCGAACACTGAAGCTTTCTTT. Translating gives CASSYSAYPNTEAFF.

This clonotype was detected ten times or more. The V and J genes are TRBV27 and TRBJ2-1, with 10 bases lining up with TRBD2. Germline-derived CDR1 and CDR2 are MNHEY and SMNVEV (reference sequence). The V segment lost 6 bases and the J segment 8 bases; nucleotides outside the gene matches: 13. This CDR3 is 16 amino acids long. The CDR3 sequence is CASSLDLAGARDEQFF. In DNA, the CDR3 is TGTGCCAGCAGCCTCGATCTAGCGGGAGCTCGGGATGAGCAGTTCTTC.

This clonotype was seen a handful of times. The chain employs TRBV27 and TRBJ1-2; possibly TRBD1 for D (5 bases). Germline V gene data show CDR1 as MNHEY and CDR2 as SMNVEV (reference sequence). The V end lost 5 bases, the J end lost 5 bases, and 9 bases lay between the germline ends. CDR3 size: 12 residues. This CDR3 is CASSKTGYGYTF. CDR3 in DNA: TGTGCCAGCAGTAAAACAGGTTATGGCTACACCTTC.

In its sample, this clonotype was seen many times. The gene calls are TRBV28 and TRBJ2-7, with D hard to call. Germline CDR1 is MDHEN and CDR2 is SYDVKM. V was clipped by 5 bases and J by 7 bases, with 15 bases between them. The CDR3 extends over 13 amino acids. CDR3 loop: CASSLRHLREQYF. The CDR3, as DNA: TGTGCCAGCAGTCTCCGACACCTACGGGAGCAGTACTTC.

The chain combines TRBV3-1 with TRBJ2-1, with a possible D match to TRBD1 (5 bases). The length of the CDR3 is 15 residues. V shed 3 bases and J shed 9 bases, with 18 bases lying between them. The germline V gene has CDR1 LGHDT and CDR2 YNNKEL (reference sequence). The CDR3 sequence is CASSHLFKGRGEQFF. The CDR3 DNA reads TGTGCCAGCAGCCATCTGTTTAAGGGTAGGGGTGAGCAGTTCTTC.

About this clonotype: One end of the junction fails to match germline, which may point to a read error. This chain links TRBV4-3 with TRBJ2-6; 7 nucleotides match TRBD1. The CDR3 is 17 residues long. Germline-derived CDR1 and CDR2 are LGHNA and YSLEER. The CDR3 loop is CASSQGDREPGANVQTF. The CDR3 DNA follows: TGCGCCAGCAGCCAAGGAGACAGGGAACCCGGGGCCAACGTCCAGACTTTC.

In its sample, this clonotype was seen many times. The CDR3 here is CASSRRGTGNTIYF. CDR3 sequence (DNA): TGTGCCAGCAGTAGGAGGGGGACAGGAAACACCATATATTTT. This chain links TRBV6-1 with TRBJ1-3; D might be TRBD1 (6 bases). Trimming took 5 bases from V and 4 from J, leaving 12 bases between them. The CDR3 extends over 14 amino acids. Germline V lookup: CDR1 MNHNS, CDR2 SASEGT.

This clonotype occurred many times. Sequence at one end of the junction differs from germline and may be a read error. The chain is built from TRBV7-9 and TRBJ1-2; D remains ambiguous. This CDR3 region has 12 residues. Germline assignment: CDR1 SEHNR and CDR2 FQNEAQ (reference sequence). In DNA, the CDR3 is TGTGCCAGCACCCTATCCCTCGGGATTGCTCGCTTC. Translation gives CASTLSLGIARF.

This clonotype has ten or more counts. The chain is built from TRBV7-2 and TRBJ2-4; D unclear. The CDR3 has 15 amino acids. Germline V gene sequence: CDR1 SGHTA, CDR2 FQGNSA. Trimming took 2 bases from V and 0 from J, leaving 8 bases between them. CDR3 DNA sequence: TGTGCCAGCAGCTTATTGGGTTTAGCCAAAAACATTCAGTACTTC. This codes for CASSLLGLAKNIQYF.

At least ten counts were recorded for this clonotype. This rearrangement joins TRBV6-6 to TRBJ2-3, with TRBD1 matching over 10 bases. CDR1 is MNHNY and CDR2 is SVGAGI in the germline V gene (reference sequence). V lost 5 bases, J lost 0 bases, and 2 bases stayed unmatched. The CDR3 sequence is 15 residues long. The CDR3 loop is CASSRQGASTDTQYF. In DNA form, the CDR3 reads TGTGCCAGCAGTCGACAGGGGGCGAGCACAGATACGCAGTATTTT.

This clonotype was detected a few times. This chain links TRBV14 with TRBJ2-1; D is uncertain. CDR1 SGHDN and CDR2 FVKESK come from the germline V gene. The CDR3 length is 18 residues. V was pared by 1 base and J by 0 bases, with 16 bases between. DNA for the CDR3: TGTGCCAGCAGCCAAGGCCCCCAGAGGCGTCACTCCTACAATGAGCAGTTCTTC. Its translation is CASSQGPQRRHSYNEQFF.

The chain is built from TRBV20-1 and TRBJ2-5; 14 bases agree with TRBD2. CDR1 is DFQATT, CDR2 SNEGSKA, per germline (reference sequence). The CDR3 loop spans 16 amino acids. V gave up 1 base and J gave up 0 bases; unmatched junction bases: 1. The CDR3 reads CSARGTSGRYQETQYF. Written as DNA, the CDR3 is TGCAGTGCTAGAGGGACTAGCGGGAGGTACCAAGAGACCCAGTACTTC.

This clonotype has only a few counts. The gene calls are TRBV20-1 and TRBJ2-7; D unclear. V lost 5 bases, J lost 5 bases, and 10 bases lay in between. This CDR3 comprises 11 residues. Germline V gives CDR1 DFQATT, CDR2 SNEGSKA (reference sequence). In nucleotides, the CDR3 is TGCAGTGCTTCCGAACCCGACGAGCAGTACTTC. Amino acid sequence: CSASEPDEQYF.

This clonotype was detected many times. This rearrangement joins TRBV20-1 to TRBJ2-1; D is perhaps TRBD2 (5 bases). The CDR3 loop spans 16 amino acids. The V gene's germline CDR1 is DFQATT and CDR2 SNEGSKA (reference sequence). The ends were cut back, 3 bases at V and 0 bases at J, with 15 bases in the middle. The CDR3 loop is CSARGVGGPSYNEQFF. In DNA form, the CDR3 reads TGCAGTGCTAGGGGAGTTGGAGGTCCCTCCTACAATGAGCAGTTCTTC.

This clonotype was detected ten times or more. The J gene is TRBJ2-2, the V gene TRBV6-6; perhaps TRBD2 as D (5 bases). Germline CDR1 and CDR2: MNHNY and SVGAGI (reference sequence). The ends were cut back, 5 bases at V and 2 bases at J, with 12 bases in the middle. CDR3 size: 15 residues. In nucleotides, the CDR3 is TGTGCCAGCAGTGACTACACACCCAACACCGGGGAGCTGTTTTTT. It specifies CASSDYTPNTGELFF.

The gene calls are TRBV12-3 or TRBV12-4 and TRBJ1-5; perhaps TRBD1 as D (5 bases). Trimming cost V 5 bases and J 7 bases, with 18 bases left between them. CDR3 length: 15 amino acids. The DNA of the CDR3 is TGTGCCAGCAGTCCCGGGACCCTAACTGGGCAGCCCCAGCATTTT. It encodes CASSPGTLTGQPQHF.

Ten or more counts support this clonotype. J is TRBJ2-1 and V is TRBV12-3 or TRBV12-4, with 9 bases matching TRBD1. This CDR3 comprises 15 residues. Trimming at V came to 3 bases and at J to 9 bases, leaving 9 bases not matched to a gene. CDR3 nucleotide sequence: TGTGCCAGCAGTTTTGAAGCCGGGACAGGGTCTGAGCAGTTCTTC. This sequence encodes CASSFEAGTGSEQFF.

In this sample, this clonotype turned up many times. Written as DNA, the CDR3 is TGTGCCAGTAGTATATGGACAGCGCATAATGAAAAACTGTTTTTT. Encoded protein: CASSIWTAHNEKLFF. J is TRBJ1-4 and V is TRBV19; D possibly corresponds to TRBD1 (6 bases). V was cut by 2 bases and J by 4 bases, with 11 bases left in between. The germline V gene encodes CDR1 LNHDA and CDR2 SQIVND (reference sequence). The CDR3 sequence is 15 residues long.